This T cell receptor (beta chain) was found in a study of CD8 T cells in ankylosing spondylitis. Broader study findings: The study identified a TCR beta motif of about eight highly homologous variants that appeared characteristic of ankylosing spondylitis blood. Reportedly, disease-linked clones are significantly enriched in ankylosing spondylitis patients' matched synovial fluid. Prior work had noted some motif variants in reactive arthritis blood and synovial fluid.

This CDR3 spans 15 amino acids. The V gene's germline CDR1 is SSHAT and CDR2 FNYEAQ (reference sequence). There are many counts of this clonotype. Its antigen remains unknown. At one end the junction does not follow the germline gene, possibly because of a read error. For TCR beta, libraries came from quantitative 5'-RACE with molecular barcodes. TCRdb reanalysed the 5' RACE reads using MiXCR and keeps one entry per CDR3 protein. The table records about 300,000 distinct CDR3 sequences, around a tenth of them present only once. This sequence joins TRBV7-7 and TRBJ2-2; D unclear. The clonotype was recovered from a female donor with ankylosing spondylitis or in good health (not recorded which). Sample: blood, either unsorted or a sorted T cell fraction (not recorded which). The CDR3 DNA follows: TGTGCTAGCAGCCGGACGAGGAGTTCCGACGGGGAGCTGTTTTTT. As protein: CASSRTRSSDGELFF.